Listed below are T cell receptor beta chains from one sample, sequenced in a study of cytomegalovirus exposure and HLA in healthy donors. This table comes from immunoSEQ multiplex PCR, and its TCRdb copy is limited to in-frame clones, with some not included. The sample consists of approximately 200,000 clones, about 81% of them appearing once. The sequencing input was PBMCs. The source is a woman in her 30s in good health and CMV-seronegative. The CDR3 runs from the conserved cysteine through the conserved F or W. A row's size may be missing; if present it is once, few, many or a size class.

V	J	size	length	CDR3
TRBV5-6	TRBJ1-3	NA	15	CASSPPGQVGNTIYF
TRBV18	TRBJ2-2	once	15	CASSPRASGGGELFF
TRBV11-3	TRBJ2-1	once	16	CASSLDSTGGMDEQFF
TRBV19	TRBJ1-5	NA	14	CASRDRVSNQPQHF
TRBV7-2	TRBJ2-7	NA	12	CASSSYRGEQYF
TRBV28	TRBJ2-5	NA	11	CASSSRETQYF
TRBV5-1	TRBJ2-1	NA	16	CASSLPGTGGGNEQFF
TRBV19	TRBJ2-5	NA	16	CASSTPGRSYQETQYF
TRBV2	TRBJ2-3	NA	15	CASNVLAGDTDTQYF
TRBV6-4	TRBJ2-7	NA	15	CASSASGTGVDEQYF
TRBV10-2	TRBJ1-6	NA	13	CASSLRQNSPLHF
TRBV5-4	TRBJ2-2	NA	15	CASRKDFYNTGELFF
TRBV6-6	TRBJ2-7	NA	15	CASSPPGLMSGEQYF
TRBV6-1	TRBJ2-7	once	12	CASTLRYYEQYF
TRBV18	TRBJ2-7	few	13	CASSGDRFNEQYF
TRBV7-2	TRBJ2-5	NA	15	CASSSASGIKETQYF
TRBV9	TRBJ1-2	NA	14	CASSVTGTDDGYTF
TRBV2	TRBJ2-2	NA	14	CASFRTVNTGELFF
TRBV7-2	TRBJ2-7	NA	14	CASSHGTFSYEQYF
TRBV6-1	TRBJ1-2	once	15	CASSEAGQGYYGYTF